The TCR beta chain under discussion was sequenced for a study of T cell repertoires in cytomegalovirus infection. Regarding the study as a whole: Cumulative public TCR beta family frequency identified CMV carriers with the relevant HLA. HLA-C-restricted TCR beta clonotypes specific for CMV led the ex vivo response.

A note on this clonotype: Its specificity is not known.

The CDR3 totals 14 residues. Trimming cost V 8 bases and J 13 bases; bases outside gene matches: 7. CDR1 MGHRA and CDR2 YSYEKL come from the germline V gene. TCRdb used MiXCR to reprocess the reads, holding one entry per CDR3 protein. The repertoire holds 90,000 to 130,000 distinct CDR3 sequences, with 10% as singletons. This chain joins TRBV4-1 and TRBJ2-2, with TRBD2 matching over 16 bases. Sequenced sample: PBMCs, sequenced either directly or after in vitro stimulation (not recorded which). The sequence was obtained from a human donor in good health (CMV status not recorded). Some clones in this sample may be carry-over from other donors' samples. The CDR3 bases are TGCGCCAGCCGGGGACTAGCGGGAGGGGGCGGGCTGTTTTTT. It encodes CASRGLAGGGGLFF.